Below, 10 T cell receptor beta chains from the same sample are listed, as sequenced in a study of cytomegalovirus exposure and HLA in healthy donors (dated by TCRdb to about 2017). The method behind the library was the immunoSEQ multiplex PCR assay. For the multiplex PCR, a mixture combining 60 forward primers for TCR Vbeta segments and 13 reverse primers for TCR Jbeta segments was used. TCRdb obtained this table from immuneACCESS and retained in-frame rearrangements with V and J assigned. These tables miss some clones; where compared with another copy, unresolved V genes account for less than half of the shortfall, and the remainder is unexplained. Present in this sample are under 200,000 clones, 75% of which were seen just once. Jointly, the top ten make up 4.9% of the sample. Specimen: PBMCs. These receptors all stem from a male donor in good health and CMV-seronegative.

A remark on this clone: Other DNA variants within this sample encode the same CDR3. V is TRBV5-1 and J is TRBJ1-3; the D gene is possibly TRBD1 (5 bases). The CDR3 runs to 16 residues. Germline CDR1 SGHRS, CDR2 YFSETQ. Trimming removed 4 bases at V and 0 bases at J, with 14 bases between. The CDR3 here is CASSLWDSSSGNTIYF. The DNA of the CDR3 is TGCGCCAGCAGCCTCTGGGACTCCAGCTCTGGAAACACCATATATTTT.

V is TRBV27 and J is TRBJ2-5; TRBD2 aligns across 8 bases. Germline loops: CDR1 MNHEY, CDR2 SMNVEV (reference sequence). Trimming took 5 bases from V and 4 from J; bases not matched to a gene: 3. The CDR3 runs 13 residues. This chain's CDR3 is CASSQAGVETQYF. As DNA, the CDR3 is TGTGCCAGCAGTCAAGCGGGAGTAGAGACCCAGTACTTC.

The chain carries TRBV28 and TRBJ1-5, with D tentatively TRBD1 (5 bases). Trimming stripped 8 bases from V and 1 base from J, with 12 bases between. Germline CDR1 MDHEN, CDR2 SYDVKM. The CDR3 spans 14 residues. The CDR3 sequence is CASRRGLSNQPQHF. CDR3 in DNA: TGTGCCAGCCGGAGGGGACTGAGCAATCAGCCCCAGCATTTT. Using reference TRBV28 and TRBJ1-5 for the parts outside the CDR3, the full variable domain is DVKVTQSSRYLVKRTGEKVFLECVQDMDHENMFWYRQDPGLGLRLIYFSYDVKMKEKGDIPEGYSVSREKKERFSLILESASTNQTSMYLCASRRGLSNQPQHFGDGTRLSIL.

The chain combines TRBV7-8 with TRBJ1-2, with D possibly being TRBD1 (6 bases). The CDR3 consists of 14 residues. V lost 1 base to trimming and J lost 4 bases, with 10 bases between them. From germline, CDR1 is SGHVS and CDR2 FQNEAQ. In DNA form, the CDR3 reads TGTGCCAGCAGCTTAGGTCAGGGGAGCTATGGCTACACCTTC. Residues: CASSLGQGSYGYTF.

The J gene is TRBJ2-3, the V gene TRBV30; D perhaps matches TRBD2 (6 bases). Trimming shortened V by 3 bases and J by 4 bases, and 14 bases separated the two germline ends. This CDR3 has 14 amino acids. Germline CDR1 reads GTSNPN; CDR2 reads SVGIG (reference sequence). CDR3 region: CAWSIGGEADTQYF. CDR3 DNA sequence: TGTGCCTGGAGCATCGGGGGAGAGGCAGATACGCAGTATTTT.

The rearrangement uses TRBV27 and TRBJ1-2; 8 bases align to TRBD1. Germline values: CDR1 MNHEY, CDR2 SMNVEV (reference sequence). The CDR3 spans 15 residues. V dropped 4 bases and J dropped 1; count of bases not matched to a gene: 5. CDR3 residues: CASSSYRGDNYGYTF. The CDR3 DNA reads TGTGCCAGCAGTTCCTACAGGGGGGATAACTATGGCTACACCTTC.

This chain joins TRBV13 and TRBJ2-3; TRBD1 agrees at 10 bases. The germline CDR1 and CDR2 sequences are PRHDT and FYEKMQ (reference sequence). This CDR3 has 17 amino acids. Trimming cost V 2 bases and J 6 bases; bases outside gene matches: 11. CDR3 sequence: CASSLPGTGDGGDTQYF. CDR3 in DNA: TGTGCCAGCAGCTTACCCGGGACAGGGGACGGAGGGGATACGCAGTATTTT. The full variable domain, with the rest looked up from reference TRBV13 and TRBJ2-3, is AAGVIQSPRHLIKEKRETATLKCYPIPRHDTVYWYQQGPGQDPQFLISFYEKMQSDKGSIPDRFSAQQFSDYHSELNMSSLELGDSALYFCASSLPGTGDGGDTQYFGPGTRLTVL.

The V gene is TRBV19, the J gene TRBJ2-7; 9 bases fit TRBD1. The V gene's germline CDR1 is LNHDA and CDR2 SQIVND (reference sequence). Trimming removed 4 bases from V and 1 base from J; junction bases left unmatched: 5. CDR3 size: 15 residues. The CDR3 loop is CASSTTGTGSYEQYF. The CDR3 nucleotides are TGTGCCAGTAGTACAACCGGGACAGGGTCCTACGAGCAGTACTTC.

The CDR3 reads CASSLPQGGETQYF. The CDR3 DNA follows: TGTGCCAGCAGCTTACCCCAGGGGGGAGAGACCCAGTACTTC. The rearrangement joins TRBV11-2 to TRBJ2-5; possible D gene TRBD1, 7 bases. Germline assignment: CDR1 SGHAT and CDR2 FQNNGV. Trimming shortened V by 2 bases and J by 4 bases, and 11 bases separated the two germline ends. The CDR3 has 14 residues.

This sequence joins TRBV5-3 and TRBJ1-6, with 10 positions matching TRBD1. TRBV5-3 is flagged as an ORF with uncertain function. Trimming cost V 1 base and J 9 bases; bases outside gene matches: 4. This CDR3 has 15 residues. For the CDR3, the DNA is TGTGCCAGAAGCTTGTGGACAGGGGGTCTTTCACCCCTCCACTTT. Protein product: CARSLWTGGLSPLHF.